This TCR beta chain was identified in a study of T cells in Graves' hyperthyroidism and ophthalmopathy. Study-wide results and caveats: Within blood appeared most thyroid clonotypes that had expanded above 0.001.

This clonotype was counted at least ten times. Antigen unknown. RNA transcripts gave rise to amplified TCR beta CDR3 regions. The TCR CDR3 first-round RT-PCR relied on the HTBI primer set. Via MiXCR, TCRdb re-called the multiplex PCR reads, giving one row per CDR3 protein. Of under 350,000 distinct CDR3 sequences listed, approximately 15% were seen once; the top ten hold approximately 57%. The V end lost 2 bases, the J end lost 4 bases, and 15 bases lay between the germline ends. Germline V gene data show CDR1 as LGHNA and CDR2 as YSLEER. The CDR3 is made up of 15 amino acids. This TCR came from a woman aged 55-70 years with Graves' ophthalmopathy. The sample consisted of blood. The rearrangement links TRBV4-3 to TRBJ2-7; perhaps TRBD2 as D (6 bases). Here the CDR3 reads CASSQTLAPSYEQYF. CDR3 sequence (DNA): TGCGCCAGCAGCCAAACACTAGCTCCGTCTTACGAGCAGTACTTC.